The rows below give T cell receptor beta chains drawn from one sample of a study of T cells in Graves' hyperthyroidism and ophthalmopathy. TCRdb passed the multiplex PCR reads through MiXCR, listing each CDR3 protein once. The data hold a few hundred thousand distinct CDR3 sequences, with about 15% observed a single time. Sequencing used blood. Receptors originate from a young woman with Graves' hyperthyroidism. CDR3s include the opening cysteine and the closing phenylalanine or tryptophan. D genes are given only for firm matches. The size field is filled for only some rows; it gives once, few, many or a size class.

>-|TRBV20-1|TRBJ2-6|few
TGCAGTGCTTCAGGGGGGGGTGGGGCCAACGTCCTGACTTTC
CSASGGGGANVLTF
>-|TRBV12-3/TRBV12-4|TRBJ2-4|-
TGTGCCAGCAGTTTACGGGAATTAGCCAAAAACATTCAGTACTTC
CASSLRELAKNIQYF
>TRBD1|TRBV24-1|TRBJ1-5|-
TGTGCCACCAGCGGACAGGGGACGGGGCCCCAGCATTTT
CATSGQGTGPQHF
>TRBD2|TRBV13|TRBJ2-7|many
TGTGCCAGCAGCCCCCGAGCGGGAGTCCGCGAGCAGTACTTC
CASSPRAGVREQYF
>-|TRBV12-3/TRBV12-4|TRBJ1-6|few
TGTGCCAGCAGTTGTAATAGGGCGAGGCGGTCACCCCTCCACTTT
CASSCNRARRSPLHF
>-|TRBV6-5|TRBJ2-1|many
TGTGCCAGCAGTTACTCTACGGGACGGTACAATGAGCAGTTCTTC
CASSYSTGRYNEQFF
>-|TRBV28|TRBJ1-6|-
TGTGCCAGCAGTCAAGCGGGGGCCGAAAATTCACCCCTCCACTTT
CASSQAGAENSPLHF
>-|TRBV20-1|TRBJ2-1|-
TGCAGTGCTAGAGTCGCGGGACGGGGCAATGAGCAGTTCTTC
CSARVAGRGNEQFF
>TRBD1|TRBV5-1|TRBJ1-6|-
TGCGCCAGCAGTTTGTCGACAGGGGATAATTCACCCCTCCACTTT
CASSLSTGDNSPLHF
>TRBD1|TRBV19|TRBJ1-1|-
TGTGCCAGCATGGGGAGGGGGCGGATGAGCACTGAAGCTTTCTTT
CASMGRGRMSTEAFF
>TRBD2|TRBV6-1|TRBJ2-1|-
TGTGCCAGCAGGCCTAGCGGGAGCTTCAACAATGAGCAGTTCTTC
CASRPSGSFNNEQFF
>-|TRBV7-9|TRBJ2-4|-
TGTGCCAGCGGGCGAGAAAACATTCAGTACTTC
CASGRENIQYF
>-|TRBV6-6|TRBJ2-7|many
TGTGCCAGCAGTTACTCAGGACAGAACGACGAGCAGTACTTC
CASSYSGQNDEQYF
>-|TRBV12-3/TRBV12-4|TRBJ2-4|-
TGTGCCAGCAGTCGACGTTGGGGTCGGGGAAACATTCAGTACTTC
CASSRRWGRGNIQYF
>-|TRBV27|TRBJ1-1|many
TGTGCCAGCAGCACCACGGCCGCGTTTAGCGCTGAAGCTTTCTTT
CASSTTAAFSAEAFF
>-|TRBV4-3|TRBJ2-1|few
TGCGCCAGCAGCCCGCTCACTCAGCTTTACAATGAGCAGTTCTTC
CASSPLTQLYNEQFF
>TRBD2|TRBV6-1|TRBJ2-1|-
TGTGCCAGCAGTCCCCTTTGGACTAGCGGGTTATGGACCTACAATGAGCAGTTCTTC
CASSPLWTSGLWTYNEQFF
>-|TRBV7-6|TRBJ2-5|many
TGTGCCAGCAGCTTAGCGAGTCGTGGGGGACAAGAGACCCAGTACTTC
CASSLASRGGQETQYF
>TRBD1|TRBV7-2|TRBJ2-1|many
TGTGCCAGCAGCTCTAGACAGGGTCCTTACAATGAGCAGTTCTTC
CASSSRQGPYNEQFF
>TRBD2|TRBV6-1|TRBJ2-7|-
TGTGCCAGCAGTTATGGTCGAGCGGGGGGTTACGAGCAGTACTTC
CASSYGRAGGYEQYF
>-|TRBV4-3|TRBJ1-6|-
TGCGCCAGCAGCCAAGCGCGGGCTGGGGGGTCACCCCTCCACTTT
CASSQARAGGSPLHF
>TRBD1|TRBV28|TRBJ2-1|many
TGTGCCAGCGCAGGGGGAAATGTTGGTAATGAGCAGTTCTTC
CASAGGNVGNEQFF
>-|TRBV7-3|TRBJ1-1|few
TGTGCCAGCAGCTTAGGCCCGAGCGGGAACACTGAAGCTTTCTTT
CASSLGPSGNTEAFF
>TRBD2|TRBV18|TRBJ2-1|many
TGTGCCAGCTCACCCCCAAAAGCGGGACTTTACAATGAGCAGTTCTTC
CASSPPKAGLYNEQFF
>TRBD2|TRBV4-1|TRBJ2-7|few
TGCGCCAGCAGCCACCAAGGACTAGCGGGAGGGCCCTTACCCTACGAGCAGTACTTC
CASSHQGLAGGPLPYEQYF
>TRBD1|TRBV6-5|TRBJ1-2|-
TGTGCCAGCAGTTACGACAGGGCCTATGGCTACACCTTC
CASSYDRAYGYTF
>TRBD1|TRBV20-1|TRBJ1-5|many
TGCAGTGCGCCAGGGACAGTCAATCAGCCCCAGCATTTT
CSAPGTVNQPQHF
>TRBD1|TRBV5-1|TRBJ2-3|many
TGCGCCAGCATCCCAGGAGACAGGGCGCTAGATACGCAGTATTTT
CASIPGDRALDTQYF
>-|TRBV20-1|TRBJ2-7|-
TGCAGTGCTGGCGACCTTTACTCCTACGAGCAGTACTTC
CSAGDLYSYEQYF
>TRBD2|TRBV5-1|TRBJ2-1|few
TGCGCCAGCAGCTCCGGACTAGCGGGAGGGCCATCCTACAATGAGCAGTTCTTC
CASSSGLAGGPSYNEQFF
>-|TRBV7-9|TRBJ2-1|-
TGTGCCAGCAGCTCCAGCGCGGGTAGTTTATACAATGAGCAGTTCTTC
CASSSSAGSLYNEQFF
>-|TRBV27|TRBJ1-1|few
TGTGCCAGCAGGAGGGGTTTACAAGGGAACACTGAAGCTTTCTTT
CASRRGLQGNTEAFF
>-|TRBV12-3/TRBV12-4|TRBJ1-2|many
TGTGCCAGCAGTCCCAGGGGCCACTATGGCTACACCTTC
CASSPRGHYGYTF
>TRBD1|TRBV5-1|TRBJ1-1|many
TGCGCCAGCAGGATGACAGGGGGGTCGACTGAAGCTTTCTTT
CASRMTGGSTEAFF
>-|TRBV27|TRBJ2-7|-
TGTGCCAGCAGGCTTACGATCTCCTACGAGCAGTACTTC
CASRLTISYEQYF
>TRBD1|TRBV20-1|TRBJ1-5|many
TGCAGTGCTAGAGACAGGGGGAGCAATCAGCCCCAGCATTTT
CSARDRGSNQPQHF
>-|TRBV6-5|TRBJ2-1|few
TGTGCCAGCAGTTATGCTCCGGCAGGGTCGTTCTTC
CASSYAPAGSFF
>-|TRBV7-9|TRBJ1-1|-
TGTGCCAGCAGCTTGAATCTCAGGAGGGGGGTGACTGAAGCTTTCTTT
CASSLNLRRGVTEAFF
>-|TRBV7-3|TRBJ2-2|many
TGTGCCAGCAGCCCAGGGACGGGGAACACCGGGGAGCTGTTTTTT
CASSPGTGNTGELFF
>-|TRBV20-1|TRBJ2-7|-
TGCAGTGCTAGAGAATATTGGCGTGAGACAGCTAACTACGAGCAGTACTTC
CSAREYWRETANYEQYF
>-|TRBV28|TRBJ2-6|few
TGTGCCAGCAGTGGACCACTCTCTGGGGCCAACGTCCTGACTTTC
CASSGPLSGANVLTF
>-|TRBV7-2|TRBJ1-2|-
TGTGCCAGCAGCCCACGGGGGGGGTTCTATGGCTACACCTTC
CASSPRGGFYGYTF
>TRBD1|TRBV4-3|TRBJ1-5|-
TGCGCCAGCAGCCAAGATGCAGGGGGTCAGCCCCAGCATTTT
CASSQDAGGQPQHF
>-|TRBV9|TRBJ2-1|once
TGTGCCAGCAGCGTTGCGGGCCTTTCTTTGGATGAGCAGTTCTTC
CASSVAGLSLDEQFF